This entry lists 5 T cell receptor beta chains sequenced from one sample in a study of blood T cells in healthy people across ages (dated by TCRdb to the mid-2010s). Receptors were amplified or captured by 5' RACE. Sequenced using an Illumina HiSeq 2500. The second PCR ran for roughly 7 to 11 cycles and used a J-beta primer mix along with a sample-barcoded 5' primer. TCRdb redid the processing of the public reads, applying fastp at Q25 and MiXCR, and retained in-frame beta chains. Records with the same CDR3 protein are collapsed into one entry carrying the most frequent genes and DNA. The sample records 1.5 million to 2 million distinct CDR3 sequences, 28% of which are singletons. 7.7% of the sample is taken by the ten largest. The specimen was blood. Receptor source: a woman in her twenties or thirties in good health.

This CDR3 is CASSWDPRTGDRETQYF. In DNA, the CDR3 is TGTGCCAGCAGCTGGGACCCAAGGACGGGGGATCGGGAGACCCAGTACTTC. The chain combines TRBV7-9 with TRBJ2-5; D might be TRBD2 (6 bases). Per germline, CDR1 SEHNR and CDR2 FQNEAQ (reference sequence). This CDR3 is built from 17 residues. Between the trimmed V and J ends, which lost 4 bases and 5 bases, there was a span of 23 bases.

Turning to this clonotype: It may be a read error: a sequence one base away is much more abundant. The chain couples TRBV10-3 to TRBJ2-5, with D unclear. Germline CDR1 and CDR2: ENHRY and SYGVKD. This CDR3 has 11 residues. With 4 bases removed from V and 13 bases from J, the gap between germline ends came to 13 bases. DNA of the CDR3: TGTGCCATCAGTGGGTCGGCGGCTCGGTACTTC. As protein: CAISGSAARYF.

This clonotype was counted at least ten times. The CDR3 bases are TGCGCCAGCAGCTTGAGGCCCTACAGGGGGCATTCACCCTCTGGGGCCAACGTCCTGACTTTC. Translation: CASSLRPYRGHSPSGANVLTF. The V call is TRBV5-1, the J call TRBJ2-6, with 9 nucleotides matching TRBD1. J was trimmed by 0 bases and V by 1 base; bases with no gene match: 14. Germline loops: CDR1 SGHRS, CDR2 YFSETQ. The CDR3 loop spans 21 amino acids. The whole variable domain, remainder taken from reference TRBV5-1 and TRBJ2-6, is KAGVTQTPRYLIKTRGQQVTLSCSPISGHRSVSWYQQTPGQGLQFLFEYFSETQRNKGNFPGRFSGRQFSNSRSEMNVSTLELGDSALYLCASSLRPYRGHSPSGANVLTFGAGSRLTVL.

With regard to this clonotype: A junction boundary mismatches the germline segment, possibly from a read error. The chain combines TRBV20-1 with TRBJ1-2; 8 bases map to TRBD1. Germline V gene sequence: CDR1 DFQATT, CDR2 SNEGSKA (reference sequence). The CDR3 has 13 residues. In DNA, the CDR3 is TGCAGTGCCCAGGGACAGGATTTCCATGGCCACACCTTC. Its translation is CSAQGQDFHGHTF.

The chain combines TRBV5-1 with TRBJ2-5; D is ambiguous. The germline V gene has CDR1 SGHRS and CDR2 YFSETQ. Trimming removed 4 bases at V and 0 bases at J, with 13 bases between. The CDR3 totals 15 residues. The CDR3: CASSPWSQYQETQYF. CDR3 sequence (DNA): TGCGCCAGCAGCCCATGGTCGCAATACCAAGAGACCCAGTACTTC.